What follows describes a single T cell receptor (beta chain). Its matching antigen is unknown. The sample originates from a study of T cell responses to AZD1222 COVID-19 vaccine. General study results and limits: The study found Spike-specific TCR breadth and depth rose after two AZD1222 doses. Clonal diversity was possibly underestimated; the donors were predominantly white British and more often female.

Only in-frame clones appear in the TCRdb table, and some are missing; sequencing was by immunoSEQ multiplex PCR. The sample carries 200,000 or so clones, 85% to 95% recorded once. CDR1 is SEHNR, CDR2 FQNEAQ, per germline (reference sequence). CDR3 length: 14 residues. V was clipped by 3 bases and J by 4 bases; unmatched bases: 3. The chain employs TRBV7-9 and TRBJ1-2, with 9 bases that match TRBD1. The receptor was isolated from an adult in good health. Specimen: peripheral blood, collected on day 0 of AZD1222 vaccination. The chain's CDR3 is CASSFTGGSYGYTF. The CDR3 DNA reads as TGTGCCAGCAGCTTTACAGGGGGCAGCTATGGCTACACCTTC.